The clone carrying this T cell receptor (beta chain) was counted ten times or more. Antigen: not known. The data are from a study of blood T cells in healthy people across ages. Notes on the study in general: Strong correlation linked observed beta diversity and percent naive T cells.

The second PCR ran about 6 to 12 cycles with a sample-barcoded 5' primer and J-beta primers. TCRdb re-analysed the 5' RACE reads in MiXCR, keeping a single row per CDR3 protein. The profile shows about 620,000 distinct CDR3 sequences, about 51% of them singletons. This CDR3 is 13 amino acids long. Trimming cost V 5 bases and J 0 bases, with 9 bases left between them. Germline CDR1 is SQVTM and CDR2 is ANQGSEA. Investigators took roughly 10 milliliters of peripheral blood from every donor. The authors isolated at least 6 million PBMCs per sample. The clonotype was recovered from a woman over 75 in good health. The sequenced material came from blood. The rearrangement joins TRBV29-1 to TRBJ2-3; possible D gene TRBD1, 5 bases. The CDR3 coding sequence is TGCAGCGTTCTTCCAGGGAGCACAGATACGCAGTATTTT. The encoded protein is CSVLPGSTDTQYF.